Listed here are 23 T cell receptor beta chains from one sample, sequenced in a study of T cells of healthy individuals. TCRdb re-derived calls from the 5' RACE reads in MiXCR, one entry per CDR3 protein. The table has tens of thousands of distinct CDR3 sequences, about 5.5% seen once. These receptors all stem from a female donor in good health.

To note about this clonotype: This may stem from a read error, because a much larger clone lies one nucleotide away. This sequence joins TRBV4-1 and TRBJ2-1; 12 bases align to TRBD2. The ends lost 5 bases at V and 0 bases at J; junction bases unmatched: 11. CDR1 is MGHRA and CDR2 is YSYEKL in the germline V gene. The CDR3 totals 19 residues. CDR3 nucleotides: TGCGCCAGCAGCTATTCCGGGACTAGCGGGCAGAGCTCCTACAATGAGCAGTTCTTC. Encoded protein: CASSYSGTSGQSSYNEQFF.

This clonotype was counted between two and nine times. The gene calls are TRBV5-1 and TRBJ2-3, with TRBD2 matching 10 bases. Germline values: CDR1 SGHRS, CDR2 YFSETQ. This CDR3 region has 16 residues. The junction had 2 bases not matched to a gene; V was cut back by 0 bases and J by 1 base. The CDR3 region is CASSLAGTSGTDTQYF. The DNA for the CDR3 is TGCGCCAGCAGCTTGGCTGGGACTAGCGGCACAGATACGCAGTATTTT.

This clonotype was counted at least ten times. V usage is TRBV7-2 and J usage is TRBJ2-5, with 12 bases lining up with TRBD2. Looked up from germline, CDR1 is SGHTA and CDR2 is FQGNSA. Germline trimming cut 4 bases from V and 1 base from J; bases unmatched to any gene: 4. The CDR3 length is 16 residues. This CDR3 is CASSSGTSGPQETQYF. DNA for the CDR3: TGTGCCAGCAGCTCGGGGACTAGCGGGCCCCAAGAGACCCAGTACTTC.

The rearrangement uses TRBV7-6 and TRBJ2-3; the D gene is possibly TRBD2 (5 bases). V lost 0 bases, J lost 4 bases, and 14 bases lay in between. The germline V gene encodes CDR1 SGHVS and CDR2 FNYEAQ. The CDR3 contains 16 residues. The CDR3, as DNA: TGTGCCAGCAGCTTAGCAGCGGCGGAGGACGCAGATACGCAGTATTTT. Translating gives CASSLAAAEDADTQYF.

The chain uses TRBV6-6 and TRBJ2-3; 9 bases fit TRBD2. V shed 7 bases, J shed 3 bases, and the junction held 11 bases outside the gene matches. This CDR3 has 16 residues. The germline gives CDR1 MNHNY, CDR2 SVGAGI (reference sequence). The CDR3 region is CASTRGAGGVTDTQYF. In nucleotides, the CDR3 is TGTGCCAGCACTAGGGGGGCGGGAGGGGTGACAGATACGCAGTATTTT.

The table lists this clonotype with a few counts. This chain joins TRBV2 and TRBJ1-5; D gene ambiguous. CDR3 length: 16 amino acids. V was shortened by 1 base and J by 4 bases, with 14 bases between the two germline ends. Germline CDR1 is SNHLY and CDR2 is FYNNEI. CDR3 sequence (DNA): TGTGCCAGCAGTGAAGAGGCCCCCGCAGAGAATCAGCCCCAGCATTTT. It yields the protein CASSEEAPAENQPQHF.

The sample holds many counts of this clonotype. This sequence joins TRBV14 and TRBJ2-7; 9 bases agree with TRBD2. CDR3 length: 17 amino acids. From germline, CDR1 is SGHDN and CDR2 FVKESK. V shed 4 bases, J shed 2 bases, and the junction held 12 bases outside the gene matches. This CDR3 reads CASSPLRSGGPPYEQYF. Written as DNA, the CDR3 is TGTGCCAGCAGCCCCTTACGTAGCGGGGGCCCACCCTACGAGCAGTACTTC.

The chain joins TRBV4-1 to TRBJ2-4, with 10 bases fitting TRBD1. V lost 8 bases and J lost 4; bases outside the gene matches: 5. The CDR3 totals 14 residues. CDR1 and CDR2 (germline): MGHRA, YSYEKL. The CDR3 spells CASSDRGRKNIQYF. The DNA of the CDR3 is TGCGCCAGCTCAGACAGGGGGCGAAAAAACATTCAGTACTTC.

This clonotype has ten or more counts. This chain connects TRBV6-5 to TRBJ2-2; D might be TRBD1 or TRBD2, each matching 7 bases. The CDR3 extends over 16 amino acids. Germline V CDR1 and CDR2: MNHEY, SVGAGI. V was cut by 6 bases and J by 3 bases, with 17 bases left in between. The CDR3 sequence is CASRRGRGPYTGELFF. CDR3 sequence (DNA): TGTGCCAGCAGGAGGGGGCGGGGGCCCTACACCGGGGAGCTGTTTTTT.

The chain combines TRBV13 with TRBJ2-5, with 8 nucleotides matching TRBD1. The V and J ends lost 5 bases and 2 bases, in that order; junction bases with no gene match: 4. CDR1 and CDR2 from the germline V gene are PRHDT and FYEKMQ (reference sequence). The CDR3 covers 14 residues. The CDR3 is CASSLRGLQETQYF. The CDR3 nucleotides read TGTGCCAGCAGCCTCAGGGGGCTACAAGAGACCCAGTACTTC.

In its sample, this clonotype was seen many times. The chain links TRBV19 to TRBJ2-5, with 10 bases matching TRBD2. Germline V gene data show CDR1 as LNHDA and CDR2 as SQIVND (reference sequence). V was clipped by 6 bases and J by 2 bases; unmatched bases: 3. The CDR3 is made up of 14 amino acids. Written as DNA, the CDR3 is TGTGCCAGTAGCCGGACTAGCGGACAAGAGACCCAGTACTTC. This translates into CASSRTSGQETQYF.

In regard to this clonotype: A read error is possible here, since a much larger clone lies one base away. This chain connects TRBV4-1 to TRBJ2-7, with 10 bases fitting TRBD2. The CDR3 length is 15 residues. Looked up from germline, CDR1 is MGHRA and CDR2 is YSYEKL. DNA of the CDR3: TGCGCCAGCGGCCAGAGACTAGCGGGCACCTACGAGCAGTACTTC. It is translated as CASGQRLAGTYEQYF.

This clonotype was seen ten or more times. V gene TRBV6-2 or TRBV6-3 combines with J gene TRBJ2-1; no clear D gene. Germline-derived CDR1 and CDR2 are MNHEY and SVGEGT. CDR3 length: 13 amino acids. V lost 4 bases to trimming and J lost 5 bases, with 9 bases between them. Here the CDR3 DNA reads TGTGCCAGCAGTTCAGGAGAGCACAATGAGCAGTTCTTC. This gives the protein CASSSGEHNEQFF.

This chain links TRBV2 with TRBJ2-7; D gene unclear. The CDR3 loop spans 11 amino acids. Germline CDR1 and CDR2: SNHLY and FYNNEI. V shed 7 bases and J shed 0 bases, with 4 bases lying between them. The CDR3 DNA follows: TGTGCCAGCAAGACCTCCTACGAGCAGTACTTC. Protein product: CASKTSYEQYF. Complete variable domain (other parts from reference TRBV2 and TRBJ2-7): EPEVTQTPSHQVTQMGQEVILRCVPISNHLYFYWYRQILGQKVEFLVSFYNNEISEKSEIFDDQFSVERPDGSNFTLKIRSTKLEDSAMYFCASKTSYEQYFGPGTRLTVT.

This clonotype was counted only a few times. J is TRBJ1-1 and V is TRBV9; no definite D call. The V gene lost 3 bases and the J gene lost 6 bases, with 24 bases spanning the gap. Germline CDR1 and CDR2: SGDLS and YYNGEE. The CDR3 has 17 residues. CDR3 region: CASSASPIRGLVAEAFF. The CDR3 DNA sequence: TGTGCCAGCAGCGCGAGTCCCATACGCGGGTTGGTGGCTGAAGCTTTCTTT.

This clonotype was counted many times. The chain combines TRBV20-1 with TRBJ2-3; 10 bases fit TRBD2. V lost 1 base to trimming and J lost 5 bases; unmatched junction nucleotides: 6. The CDR3 is 15 amino acids. In germline, CDR1 is DFQATT, CDR2 SNEGSKA (reference sequence). The CDR3 sequence: CSARAPASGGDTQYF. DNA of the CDR3: TGCAGTGCTAGAGCCCCGGCTAGCGGGGGAGATACGCAGTATTTT.

This clonotype was found many times. J is TRBJ2-3 and V is TRBV3-1; D gene unclear. Trimming removed 1 base from V and 4 bases from J, with 12 bases in between. Germline V gene sequence: CDR1 LGHDT, CDR2 YNNKEL (reference sequence). This CDR3 has 15 amino acids. The CDR3 here is CASSQGQLVPDTQYF. The DNA of the CDR3 is TGTGCCAGCAGCCAAGGGCAACTCGTCCCAGATACGCAGTATTTT.

This clonotype was found many times. The chain recombines TRBV5-1 with TRBJ2-5; TRBD1 agrees at 10 bases. The CDR3 runs 16 residues. Germline loops: CDR1 SGHRS, CDR2 YFSETQ. The V gene end was trimmed by 4 bases and the J gene end by 1 base; junction bases not matched to a gene: 7. The CDR3 loop is CASSQMTGGSQETQYF. In nucleotides, the CDR3 is TGCGCCAGCAGCCAGATGACAGGGGGCTCCCAAGAGACCCAGTACTTC.

This clonotype occurred a few times. This chain links TRBV24-1 with TRBJ2-5; no firm D call. Trimming shortened V by 3 bases and J by 4 bases, and 8 bases separated the two germline ends. The CDR3 is 13 amino acids. Germline assignment: CDR1 KGHDR and CDR2 SFDVKD. The CDR3 loop is CATSDTLRETQYF. The CDR3 region has the DNA TGTGCCACCAGTGATACGCTTAGAGAGACCCAGTACTTC.

Ten or more counts support this clonotype. V gene TRBV6-2 or TRBV6-3 combines with J gene TRBJ1-1; D gene uncertain. Between the trimmed V and J ends, which lost 2 bases and 1 base, there was a span of 5 bases. The germline V gene has CDR1 MNHEY and CDR2 SVGEGT. The CDR3 is 13 amino acids. DNA of the CDR3: TGTGCCAGCAGTTACCTCCAGAACACTGAAGCTTTCTTT. Translated: CASSYLQNTEAFF.

This clonotype has ten or more counts. This chain joins TRBV4-2 and TRBJ2-1, with 14 bases fitting TRBD2. Trimming took 0 bases from V and 9 from J; bases not matched to a gene: 10. Germline V gene lookup returns CDR1 LGHNA and CDR2 YNFKEQ. The length of the CDR3 is 18 residues. CDR3 in DNA: TGTGCCAGCAGCCAAGAGGAAATTCGACTAGCGGGAGGGCCTGAGCAGTTCTTC. This gives the protein CASSQEEIRLAGGPEQFF.

This clonotype came up many times. The chain links TRBV10-3 to TRBJ1-3; D might be TRBD1 (5 bases). This CDR3 comprises 15 residues. Germline CDR1 is ENHRY and CDR2 is SYGVKD. Trimming removed 4 bases from V and 1 base from J, with 11 bases in between. The CDR3 spells CAISGPGGSGNTIYF. The CDR3 DNA is TGTGCCATCAGTGGCCCCGGGGGGTCTGGAAACACCATATATTTT.

This clonotype appeared many times. The chain joins TRBV12-3 or TRBV12-4 to TRBJ1-2; a possible D gene is TRBD1 (6 bases). The V end lost 0 bases, the J end lost 5 bases, and 10 bases lay between the germline ends. The CDR3 loop spans 14 amino acids. The CDR3 coding sequence is TGTGCCAGCAGTTTAGCCGGGGGCAGTTATGGCTACACCTTC. Translation gives CASSLAGGSYGYTF.